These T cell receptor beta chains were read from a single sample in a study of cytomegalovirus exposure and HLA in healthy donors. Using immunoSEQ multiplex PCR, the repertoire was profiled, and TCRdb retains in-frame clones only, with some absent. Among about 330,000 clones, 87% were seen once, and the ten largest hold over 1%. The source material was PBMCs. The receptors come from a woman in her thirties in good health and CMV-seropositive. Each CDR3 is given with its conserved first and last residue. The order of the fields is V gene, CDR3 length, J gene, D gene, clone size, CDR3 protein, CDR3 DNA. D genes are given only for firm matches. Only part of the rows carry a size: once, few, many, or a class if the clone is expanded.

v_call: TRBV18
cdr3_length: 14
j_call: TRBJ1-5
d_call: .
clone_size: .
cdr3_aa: CASSPLQSNQPQHF
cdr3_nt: TGTGCCAGCTCACCACTCCAGAGCAATCAGCCCCAGCATTTT

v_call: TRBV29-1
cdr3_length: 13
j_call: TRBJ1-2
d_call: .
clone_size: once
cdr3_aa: CSAMDKYSYGYTF
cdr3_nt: TGCAGCGCTATGGACAAATACTCCTATGGCTACACCTTC

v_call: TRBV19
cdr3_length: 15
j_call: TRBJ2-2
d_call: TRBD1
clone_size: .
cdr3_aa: CASSRDRANTGELFF
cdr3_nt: TGTGCCAGTAGCCGGGACAGGGCGAACACCGGGGAGCTGTTTTTT

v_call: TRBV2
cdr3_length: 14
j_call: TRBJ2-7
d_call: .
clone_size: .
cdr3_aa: CASSEQGFDWEQYF
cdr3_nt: TGTGCCAGCAGTGAGCAGGGCTTCGACTGGGAGCAGTACTTC

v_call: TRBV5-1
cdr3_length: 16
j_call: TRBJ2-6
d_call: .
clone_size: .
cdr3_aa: CASSLDGSSGANVLTF
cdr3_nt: TGCGCCAGCAGCTTGGACGGTAGCTCTGGGGCCAACGTCCTGACTTTC

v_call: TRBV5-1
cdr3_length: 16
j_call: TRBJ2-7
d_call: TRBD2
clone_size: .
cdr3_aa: CASSYEGLAGGYEQYF
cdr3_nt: TGCGCCAGCAGTTACGAGGGACTAGCGGGAGGGTACGAGCAGTACTTC

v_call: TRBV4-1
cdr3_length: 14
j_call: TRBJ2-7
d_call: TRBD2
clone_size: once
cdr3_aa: CASSPRFPGGEQYF
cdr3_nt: TGCGCCAGCAGCCCGAGGTTTCCGGGGGGTGAGCAGTACTTC

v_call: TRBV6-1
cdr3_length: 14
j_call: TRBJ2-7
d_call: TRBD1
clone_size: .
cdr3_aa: CASSEWDRVYEQYF
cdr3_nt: TGTGCCAGCAGTGAATGGGACAGAGTCTACGAGCAGTACTTC

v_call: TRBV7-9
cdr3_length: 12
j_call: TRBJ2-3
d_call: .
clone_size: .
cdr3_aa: CASTSGGDTQYF
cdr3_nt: TGTGCCAGCACTTCAGGAGGAGATACGCAGTATTTT

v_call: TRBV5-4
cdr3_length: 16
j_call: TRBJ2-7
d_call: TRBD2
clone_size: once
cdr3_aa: CASSSRTSGRAYEQYF
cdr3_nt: TGTGCCAGCAGCTCCCGGACTAGCGGGAGGGCCTACGAGCAGTACTTC

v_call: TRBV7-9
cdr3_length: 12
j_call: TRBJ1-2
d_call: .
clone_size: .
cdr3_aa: CASSGVDYGYTF
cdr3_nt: TGTGCCAGCAGCGGGGTGGACTATGGCTACACCTTC

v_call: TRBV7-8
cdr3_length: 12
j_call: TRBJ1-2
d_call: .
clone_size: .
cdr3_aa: CASSSSRYGYTF
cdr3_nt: TGTGCCAGCAGCTCCAGCCGTTATGGCTACACCTTC

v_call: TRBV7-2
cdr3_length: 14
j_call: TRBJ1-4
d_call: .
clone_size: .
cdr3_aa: CASSLERGREKLFF
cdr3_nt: TGTGCCAGCAGCTTAGAACGTGGAAGGGAAAAACTGTTTTTT

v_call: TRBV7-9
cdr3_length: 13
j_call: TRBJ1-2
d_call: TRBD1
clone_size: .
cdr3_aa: CASSPRDRVGYTF
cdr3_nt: TGTGCCAGCAGCCCTCGGGACAGGGTTGGCTACACCTTC

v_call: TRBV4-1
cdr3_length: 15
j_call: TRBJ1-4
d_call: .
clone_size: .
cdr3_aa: CASSHPPKGNEKLFF
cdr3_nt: TGCGCCAGCAGCCATCCCCCTAAGGGGAATGAAAAACTGTTTTTT

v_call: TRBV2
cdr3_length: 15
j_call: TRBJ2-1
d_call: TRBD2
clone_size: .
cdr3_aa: CASARGTSGLHEQFF
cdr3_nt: TGTGCCAGCGCCCGCGGGACTAGCGGGCTTCATGAGCAGTTCTTC

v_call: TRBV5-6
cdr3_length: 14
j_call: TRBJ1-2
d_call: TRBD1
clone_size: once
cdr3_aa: CASSLIDRVNDYTF
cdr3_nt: TGTGCCAGCAGCCTGATCGACAGGGTTAATGACTACACCTTC

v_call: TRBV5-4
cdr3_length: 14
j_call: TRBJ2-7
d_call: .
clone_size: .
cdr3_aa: CASSPEPKSYEQYF
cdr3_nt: TGTGCCAGCAGCCCGGAGCCAAAGTCCTACGAGCAGTACTTC

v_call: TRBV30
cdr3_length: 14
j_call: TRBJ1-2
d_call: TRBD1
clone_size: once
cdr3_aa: CAWTRTGYNYGYTF
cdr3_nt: TGTGCCTGGACCAGGACAGGTTACAACTATGGCTACACCTTC

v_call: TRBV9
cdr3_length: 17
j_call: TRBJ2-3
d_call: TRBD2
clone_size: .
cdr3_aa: CASSGGLAGGFADTQYF
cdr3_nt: TGTGCCAGCAGCGGGGGACTAGCGGGAGGGTTCGCAGATACGCAGTATTTT

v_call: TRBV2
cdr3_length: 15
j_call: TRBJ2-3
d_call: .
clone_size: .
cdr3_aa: CASTNGGFSTDTQYF
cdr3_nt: TGTGCCAGCACCAATGGGGGCTTTAGCACAGATACGCAGTATTTT

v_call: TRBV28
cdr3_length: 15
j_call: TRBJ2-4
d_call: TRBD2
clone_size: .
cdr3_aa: CASSVLTSGKNIQYF
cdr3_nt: TGTGCCAGCAGTGTCCTGACTAGCGGGAAAAACATTCAGTACTTC

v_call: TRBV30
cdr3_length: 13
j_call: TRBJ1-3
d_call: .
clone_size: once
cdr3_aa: CASRWLSGNTIYF
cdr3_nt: TGTGCCTCCCGCTGGCTCTCTGGAAACACCATATATTTT

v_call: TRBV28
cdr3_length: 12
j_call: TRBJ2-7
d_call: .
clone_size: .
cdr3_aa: CASVGETYEQYF
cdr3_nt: TGTGCCAGCGTGGGGGAAACCTACGAGCAGTACTTC

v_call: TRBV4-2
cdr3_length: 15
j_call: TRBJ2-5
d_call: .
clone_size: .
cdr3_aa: CASSQGAKIGETQYF
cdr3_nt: TGTGCCAGCAGCCAAGGGGCGAAGATCGGGGAGACCCAGTACTTC

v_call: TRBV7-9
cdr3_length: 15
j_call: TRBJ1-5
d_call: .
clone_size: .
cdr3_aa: CASSQTDGGNQPQHF
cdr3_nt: TGTGCCAGCAGCCAAACAGATGGGGGCAATCAGCCCCAGCATTTT

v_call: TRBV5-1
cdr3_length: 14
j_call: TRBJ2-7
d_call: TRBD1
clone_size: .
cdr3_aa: CASTRWTGDYEQYF
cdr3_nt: TGCGCCAGCACCCGCTGGACAGGGGACTACGAGCAGTACTTC

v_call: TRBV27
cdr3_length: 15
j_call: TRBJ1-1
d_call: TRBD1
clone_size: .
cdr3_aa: CASSLSQGANTEAFF
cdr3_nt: TGTGCCAGCAGTTTATCGCAGGGGGCGAACACTGAAGCTTTCTTT

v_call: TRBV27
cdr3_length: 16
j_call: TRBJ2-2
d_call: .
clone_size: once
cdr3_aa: CASSPTGGRNNGELFF
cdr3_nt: TGTGCCAGCAGTCCAACCGGAGGGAGGAATAACGGGGAGCTGTTTTTT

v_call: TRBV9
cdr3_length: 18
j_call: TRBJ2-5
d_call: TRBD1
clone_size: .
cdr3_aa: CASSLRPSGQGFQETQYF
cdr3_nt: TGTGCCAGCAGCCTAAGACCCTCGGGACAGGGATTTCAAGAGACCCAGTACTTC

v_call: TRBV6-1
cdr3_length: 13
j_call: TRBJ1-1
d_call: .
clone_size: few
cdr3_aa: CASRVDASTEAFF
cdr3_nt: TGTGCCAGCAGGGTCGACGCCTCCACTGAAGCTTTCTTT

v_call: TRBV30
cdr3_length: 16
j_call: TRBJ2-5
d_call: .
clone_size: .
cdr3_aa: CAWSGHGGGFQETQYF
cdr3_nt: TGTGCCTGGAGTGGCCACGGGGGAGGATTCCAAGAGACCCAGTACTTC

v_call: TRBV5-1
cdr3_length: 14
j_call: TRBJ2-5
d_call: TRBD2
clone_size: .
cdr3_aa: CASSAGLAWETQYF
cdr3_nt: TGCGCCAGCAGCGCGGGACTAGCGTGGGAGACCCAGTACTTC

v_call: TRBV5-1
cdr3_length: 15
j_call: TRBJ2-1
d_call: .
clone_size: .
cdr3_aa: CASSPQSSAYNEQFF
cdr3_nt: TGCGCCAGCAGCCCCCAGTCGAGCGCCTACAATGAGCAGTTCTTC

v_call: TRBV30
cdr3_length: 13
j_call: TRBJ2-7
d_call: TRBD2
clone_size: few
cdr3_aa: CAWKTSGFYEQYF
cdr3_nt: TGTGCCTGGAAAACTAGCGGATTTTACGAGCAGTACTTC

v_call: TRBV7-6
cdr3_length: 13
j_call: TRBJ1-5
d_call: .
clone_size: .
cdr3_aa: CASSLAGGQPQHF
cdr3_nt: TGTGCCAGCAGCTTAGCCGGCGGTCAGCCCCAGCATTTT

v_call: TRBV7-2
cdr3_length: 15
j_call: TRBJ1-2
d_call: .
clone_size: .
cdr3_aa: CASSPTPNPNYGYTF
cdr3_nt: TGTGCCAGCAGCCCAACCCCCAATCCCAACTATGGCTACACCTTC

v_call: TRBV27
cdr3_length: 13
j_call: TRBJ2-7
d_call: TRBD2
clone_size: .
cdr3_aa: CASRVGGSYEQYF
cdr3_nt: TGTGCCAGCAGAGTGGGAGGGTCCTACGAGCAGTACTTC

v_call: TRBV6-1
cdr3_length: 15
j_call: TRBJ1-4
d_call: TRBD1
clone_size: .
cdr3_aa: CASSHRTGVNEKLFF
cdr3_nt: TGTGCCAGCAGTCATCGGACAGGGGTAAATGAAAAACTGTTTTTT

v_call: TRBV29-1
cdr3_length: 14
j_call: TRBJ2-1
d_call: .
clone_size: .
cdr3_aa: CSVSPAGTYNEQFF
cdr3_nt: TGCAGCGTTTCCCCAGCGGGTACCTACAATGAGCAGTTCTTC

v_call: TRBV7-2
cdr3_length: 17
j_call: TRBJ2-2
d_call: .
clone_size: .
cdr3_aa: CASSLRTTGVNTGELFF
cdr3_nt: TGTGCCAGCAGCTTAAGGACTACAGGGGTTAACACCGGGGAGCTGTTTTTT

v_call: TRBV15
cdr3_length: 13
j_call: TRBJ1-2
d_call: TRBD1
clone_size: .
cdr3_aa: CATSAPDRNGYTF
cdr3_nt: TGTGCCACCAGCGCTCCGGACAGGAATGGCTACACCTTC

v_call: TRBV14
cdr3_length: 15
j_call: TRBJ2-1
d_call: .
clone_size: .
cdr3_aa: CASSQVRGPSIEQFF
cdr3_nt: TGTGCCAGCAGCCAAGTTAGAGGCCCGAGTATCGAGCAGTTCTTC